This passage covers 10 T cell receptor beta chains from one sample sequenced in a study of CD8 T cells in Susac syndrome. The RNA, roughly 0.45 to 1 ug, was put through reverse transcription using random hexamers. TCRdb redid the calling of the immunoSEQ multiplex PCR reads with MiXCR, one entry per CDR3 protein. The sample lists roughly 120,000 distinct CDR3 sequences, 90% to 96% occurring once. Specimen: CD4+ T cells from PBMCs. The receptors derive from a human donor in good health.

As concerns this clonotype: At one end, the junction sequence differs from germline, possibly due to a read error. This rearrangement joins TRBV7-8 to TRBJ2-4; 7 bases are a match to TRBD2. The CDR3 covers 13 residues. CDR1 and CDR2 (germline): SGHVS, FQNEAQ. The DNA for the CDR3 is TGTGCCAGCCGCTTGGGGGGGAATAACATTCAGTACTTC. It encodes CASRLGGNNIQYF.

V and J are TRBV29-1 and TRBJ1-2, with D possibly matching TRBD1 (5 bases). V was shortened by 4 bases and J by 0 bases, with 6 bases between the two germline ends. The CDR3 is made up of 12 amino acids. Per the germline V gene, CDR1 is SQVTM and CDR2 is ANQGSEA. The CDR3 DNA reads as TGCAGCGTTGGGGGGGCTAACTATGGCTACACCTTC. It translates to CSVGGANYGYTF.

The chain employs TRBV29-1 and TRBJ2-6; no definite D call. CDR3 size: 16 residues. In germline, CDR1 is SQVTM, CDR2 ANQGSEA. Deletions cut 4 bases from V and 2 bases from J, with 15 bases between. CDR3 sequence: CSVVASPLTGANVLTF. For the CDR3, the DNA is TGCAGCGTTGTGGCCTCTCCCCTCACTGGGGCCAACGTCCTGACTTTC. Drawing the rest from reference TRBV29-1 and TRBJ2-6, the complete variable domain is SAVISQKPSRDICQRGTSLTIQCQVDSQVTMMFWYRQQPGQSLTLIATANQGSEATYESGFVIDKFPISRPNLTFSTLTVSNMSPEDSSIYLCSVVASPLTGANVLTFGAGSRLTVL.

The rearrangement uses TRBV6-5 and TRBJ1-3; D remains unclear. Deletions cut 6 bases from V and 0 bases from J, with 9 bases between. The germline CDR1 and CDR2 sequences are MNHEY and SVGAGI. The CDR3 length is 14 residues. The CDR3 sequence is CASSGLYSGNTIYF. For the CDR3, the DNA is TGTGCCAGCAGCGGGCTATACTCTGGAAACACCATATATTTT.

J is TRBJ2-7 and V is TRBV12-3 or TRBV12-4; D is uncertain. Between the trimmed V and J ends, which lost 1 base and 2 bases, there was a span of 12 bases. This CDR3 spans 15 amino acids. DNA of the CDR3: TGTGCCAGCAGTTTAGTGTCCCAGACCCCCTACGAGCAGTACTTC. It is translated as CASSLVSQTPYEQYF.

The chain couples TRBV28 to TRBJ2-7; TRBD1 agrees at 8 bases. Germline V gene data show CDR1 as MDHEN and CDR2 as SYDVKM. The length of the CDR3 is 15 residues. Trimming took 6 bases from V and 1 from J; bases not matched to a gene: 8. The DNA of the CDR3 is TGTGCCAGCAGCTGGGCCCGGACAGGGTCCTACGAGCAGTACTTC. Its protein product is CASSWARTGSYEQYF.

This clonotype was recorded only once. The chain has TRBV19 and TRBJ2-5; D is undetermined. Germline V gene sequence: CDR1 LNHDA, CDR2 SQIVND (reference sequence). The CDR3 loop spans 10 amino acids. V was clipped by 10 bases and J by 5 bases, with 8 bases between them. The CDR3 DNA sequence: TGTGCCACCCCCGGGGAGACCCAGTACTTC. This gives the protein CATPGETQYF.

The chain is built from TRBV19 and TRBJ2-7, with 9 bases aligning to TRBD1. Germline V gene data show CDR1 as LNHDA and CDR2 as SQIVND (reference sequence). The CDR3 spans 15 residues. With 5 bases clipped from V and 4 bases from J, the junction kept 9 bases outside the gene matches. The CDR3 sequence: CASSQPGQGLYEQYF. The CDR3, as DNA: TGTGCCAGTAGTCAACCGGGACAGGGTTTATACGAGCAGTACTTC. Looking up the rest from reference TRBV19 and TRBJ2-7 gives the full variable domain: DGGITQSPKYLFRKEGQNVTLSCEQNLNHDAMYWYRQDPGQGLRLIYYSQIVNDFQKGDIAEGYSVSREKKESFPLTVTSAQKNPTAFYLCASSQPGQGLYEQYFGPGTRLTVT.

The J gene is TRBJ2-5, the V gene TRBV10-3, with no clear D. CDR3 size: 12 residues. Germline CDR1 is ENHRY and CDR2 is SYGVKD. The V end lost 6 bases, the J end lost 5 bases, and 10 bases lay between the germline ends. DNA for the CDR3: TGTGCCATCAGCCCTTCCTCGGAGACCCAGTACTTC. It specifies CAISPSSETQYF.

The rearrangement links TRBV20-1 to TRBJ2-1; 7 bases match TRBD1. With V trimmed by 5 bases and J by 4 bases, 5 bases remained unmatched. The CDR3 runs to 13 residues. CDR1 and CDR2 from the germline V gene are DFQATT and SNEGSKA (reference sequence). The CDR3 DNA sequence: TGCAGTGCTCCCGGGACAGTTTACAATGAGCAGTTCTTC. The encoded protein is CSAPGTVYNEQFF.